This T cell receptor (beta chain) is from a study of blood T cell repertoires in COVID-19. Study details: Donors in the United States, Italy and Spain gave samples during acute or convalescent COVID-19.

In the original processing: Using reference gene primer amplification, nucleated cell counts were estimated. Data came from immunoSEQ multiplex PCR; TCRdb stores just in-frame clones and leaves some out. D and trimming come from the DNA, and the V and J calls and clone size come from that table. The data show roughly 200,000 clones, around 82% seen once. Living in about two dozen US areas, the participants were between roughly 18 and 89 years of age. Participant-reported clinical history was the basis for cohort assignment. The junction had 12 bases not matched to a gene; V was cut back by 5 bases and J by 4 bases. CDR1 SNHLY and CDR2 FYNNEI come from the germline V gene. The CDR3 consists of 16 residues.

The sample was PBMCs or T cells enriched from blood (not recorded which). The chain carries TRBV2 and TRBJ2-7; 9 bases map to TRBD1. The origin of this receptor is a woman in her sixties or seventies with acute COVID-19. The chain's CDR3 is CASSMTRTGDPYEQYV. CDR3 in DNA: TGTGCCAGCAGTATGACCAGGACAGGGGACCCTTACGAGCAGTACGTC.